The next 20 T cell receptor beta chains were all read from a single sample in a study of blood T cell repertoires in COVID-19. Sequenced by immunoSEQ multiplex PCR; TCRdb stores in-frame clones only, minus some. The sample has about 430,000 clones, around nine tenths seen once. Sample: peripheral blood. These receptors all stem from a man between 18 and 35 years old with COVID-19, enrolled during active disease.

The genes are TRBV27 and TRBJ2-3; 10 bases fit TRBD2. The CDR3 extends over 16 amino acids. Germline CDR1 MNHEY, CDR2 SMNVEV (reference sequence). With 7 bases clipped from V and 5 bases from J, the junction kept 12 bases outside the gene matches. CDR3 region: CASIPFSSGSVDTQYF. In DNA, the CDR3 is TGTGCCAGCATTCCGTTTTCTAGCGGGAGTGTAGATACGCAGTATTTT.

The chain combines TRBV2 with TRBJ2-1; maybe TRBD2 (6 bases). CDR3 length equals 13 residues. With 10 bases removed from V and 0 bases from J, the gap between germline ends came to 10 bases. From germline, CDR1 is SNHLY and CDR2 FYNNEI. The CDR3 spells CAIAGSSYNEQFF. The CDR3 DNA is TGTGCCATCGCGGGGAGCTCCTACAATGAGCAGTTCTTC.

V is TRBV6-1 and J is TRBJ2-7; weak D call: TRBD1 (6 bases). This CDR3 spans 13 amino acids. Germline V CDR1 and CDR2: MNHNS, SASEGT. The V gene lost 2 bases and the J gene lost 3 bases, with 8 bases spanning the gap. The CDR3 DNA sequence: TGTGCCAGCAGTGAACGACAGGACTACGAGCAGTACTTC. Translated: CASSERQDYEQYF.

This clone appeared a single time. The chain is built from TRBV5-4 and TRBJ1-4; D perhaps matches TRBD1 (5 bases). Germline V gene data show CDR1 as SGHNT and CDR2 as YYREEE (reference sequence). The V end was cut by 0 bases, the J end by 12 bases, with 18 bases between. The CDR3 sequence is 15 residues long. This chain's CDR3 is CASSLEGQGGSELFF. The CDR3 bases are TGTGCCAGCAGCTTGGAAGGTCAGGGTGGTTCAGAACTGTTTTTT.

The chain couples TRBV2 to TRBJ1-1; 9 nucleotides align to TRBD1. The CDR3 extends over 14 amino acids. With V trimmed by 6 bases and J by 1 base, 3 bases remained unmatched. Germline CDR1 is SNHLY and CDR2 is FYNNEI. For the CDR3, the DNA is TGTGCCAGCAGCAGACAGGGGGGGAACACTGAAGCTTTCTTT. Its translation is CASSRQGGNTEAFF.

This chain links TRBV12-3 or TRBV12-4 with TRBJ2-7; D is unclear. V was shortened by 3 bases and J by 5 bases, with 8 bases between the two germline ends. This CDR3 spans 12 amino acids. The CDR3 spells CASSLSRNEQYF. CDR3 sequence (DNA): TGTGCCAGCAGTTTGTCCAGAAACGAGCAGTACTTC.

The rearrangement uses TRBV2 and TRBJ2-4, with D perhaps matching TRBD1 (5 bases). This CDR3 spans 11 amino acids. The V gene's germline CDR1 is SNHLY and CDR2 FYNNEI. Trimming shortened V by 10 bases and J by 8 bases, and 12 bases separated the two germline ends. CDR3 amino acids: CANREGDIQYF. The DNA for the CDR3 is TGTGCCAACCGAGAAGGGGACATTCAGTACTTC.

J is TRBJ2-2 and V is TRBV5-4, with 9 bases matching TRBD1. This CDR3 contains 15 residues. CDR1 is SGHNT, CDR2 YYREEE, per germline (reference sequence). Trimming at V came to 4 bases and at J to 3 bases, leaving 4 bases not matched to a gene. Here the CDR3 DNA reads TGTGCCAGCAGCCTGGGACAGGGTTACACCGGGGAGCTGTTTTTT. Its protein is CASSLGQGYTGELFF.

On this clone: This same CDR3 is encoded by further DNA sequences in the sample. The chain uses TRBV6-6 and TRBJ1-2; 7 bases map to TRBD1. Trimming cost V 6 bases and J 3 bases; bases outside gene matches: 4. The CDR3 consists of 13 residues. Looked up from germline, CDR1 is MNHNY and CDR2 is SVGAGI (reference sequence). The CDR3 region is CASSPTGDYGYTF. In DNA form, the CDR3 reads TGTGCCAGCAGCCCAACAGGGGACTATGGCTACACCTTC.

The rearrangement links TRBV27 to TRBJ1-1; D is possibly TRBD1 (6 bases). Germline-derived CDR1 and CDR2 are MNHEY and SMNVEV (reference sequence). V was cut by 6 bases and J by 7 bases, with 15 bases left in between. The CDR3 contains 13 residues. The CDR3 region is CASSLGRTDEAFF. DNA of the CDR3: TGTGCCAGCAGCTTAGGCCGGACAGATGAAGCTTTCTTT.

This sequence joins TRBV7-2 and TRBJ1-1, with D possibly matching TRBD1 (6 bases). Deletions cut 5 bases from V and 5 bases from J, with 18 bases between. Germline CDR1 and CDR2: SGHTA and FQGNSA. The CDR3 sequence is 15 residues long. CDR3: CASSPQSGGRTEAFF. The CDR3 DNA is TGTGCCAGCAGCCCGCAATCGGGGGGCAGGACTGAAGCTTTCTTT.

This clone was seen only once. CDR3 coding DNA: TGTGCCAGCAGCTTGTCGGACAGGGGTAAAACTAATGAAAAACTGTTTTTT. Encoded protein: CASSLSDRGKTNEKLFF. The rearrangement links TRBV5-8 to TRBJ1-4; 9 bases agree with TRBD1. J lost 1 base, V lost 1 base, and 5 bases had no gene match. The CDR3 extends over 17 amino acids. Germline V gene lookup returns CDR1 SGHTS and CDR2 YDEGEE.

The count of this clone is one. This sequence joins TRBV7-2 and TRBJ1-1, with TRBD1 matching 7 bases. Germline V gives CDR1 SGHTA, CDR2 FQGNSA. V lost 5 bases and J lost 3; bases outside the gene matches: 9. The CDR3 has 15 residues. The CDR3 spells CASSTKTGRHTEAFF. The CDR3 DNA sequence: TGTGCCAGCAGCACCAAGACAGGGAGGCACACTGAAGCTTTCTTT.

This chain links TRBV11-2 with TRBJ2-1; D unresolved. V was trimmed by 4 bases and J by 10 bases, leaving 11 bases between them. The CDR3 is 12 residues long. The V gene's germline CDR1 is SGHAT and CDR2 FQNNGV. CDR3 sequence reads: CASSSSLREQFF. CDR3 DNA: TGTGCCAGCAGCTCTTCATTGCGGGAGCAGTTCTTC.

The V gene is TRBV3-1 (or the pseudogene TRBV3-2), the J gene TRBJ2-3; 10 bases line up with TRBD2. This CDR3 is 16 amino acids long. The ends lost 1 base at V and 3 bases at J; junction bases unmatched: 4. CDR1 is LGHDT, CDR2 YNNKEL, per germline (reference sequence). Here the CDR3 DNA reads TGTGCCAGCAGCCAAGTTACAGCGGGAGGGACAGATACGCAGTATTTT. This gives the protein CASSQVTAGGTDTQYF.

The chain combines TRBV6-1 with TRBJ1-3, with D perhaps TRBD1 (6 bases). V lost 2 bases and J lost 2, with 10 bases in between. The CDR3 loop spans 15 amino acids. Germline-derived CDR1 and CDR2 are MNHNS and SASEGT. The CDR3 nucleotides are TGTGCCAGCAGTGAACGTGCAGGGGCTGGAAACACCATATATTTT. This translates into CASSERAGAGNTIYF.

Only one count was recorded for this clone. J is TRBJ1-1 and V is TRBV11-3, with 8 bases that match TRBD1. This CDR3 region has 14 residues. Germline V gene lookup returns CDR1 SGHNT and CDR2 YENEEA. Trimming took 2 bases from V and 2 from J; bases not matched to a gene: 1. The CDR3 region has the DNA TGTGCCAGCAGCTTACCAGGGGGCAACACTGAAGCTTTCTTT. Its translation is CASSLPGGNTEAFF.

This clone was seen just once. The chain combines TRBV3-1 (or the pseudogene TRBV3-2) with TRBJ2-7; TRBD2 agrees at 10 bases. The CDR3 covers 16 residues. Germline V gene sequence: CDR1 LGHDT, CDR2 YNNKEL (reference sequence). V gave up 1 base and J gave up 6 bases; unmatched junction bases: 9. CDR3 nucleotides: TGTGCCAGCAGCCAAGGTTTAAGCGGGGGGGCGCTCGAGCAGTACTTC. Its translation is CASSQGLSGGALEQYF.

This clone was observed once. The V gene is TRBV7-9, the J gene TRBJ2-1; 9 nucleotides align to TRBD2. This CDR3 region has 15 residues. Germline V gene lookup returns CDR1 SEHNR and CDR2 FQNEAQ (reference sequence). The junction had 9 bases not matched to a gene; V was cut back by 8 bases and J by 4 bases. The CDR3 here is CASLLAGAPYNEQFF. The CDR3 bases are TGTGCCAGCCTATTAGCGGGAGCCCCGTACAATGAGCAGTTCTTC.

The chain links TRBV2 to TRBJ1-2; 8 nucleotides match TRBD1. The V segment lost 6 bases and the J segment 2 bases; nucleotides outside the gene matches: 5. This CDR3 has 14 residues. Germline CDR1 SNHLY, CDR2 FYNNEI. CDR3 sequence reads: CASRQGQANYGYTF. CDR3 nucleotide sequence: TGTGCCAGCAGGCAGGGACAGGCGAACTATGGCTACACCTTC.